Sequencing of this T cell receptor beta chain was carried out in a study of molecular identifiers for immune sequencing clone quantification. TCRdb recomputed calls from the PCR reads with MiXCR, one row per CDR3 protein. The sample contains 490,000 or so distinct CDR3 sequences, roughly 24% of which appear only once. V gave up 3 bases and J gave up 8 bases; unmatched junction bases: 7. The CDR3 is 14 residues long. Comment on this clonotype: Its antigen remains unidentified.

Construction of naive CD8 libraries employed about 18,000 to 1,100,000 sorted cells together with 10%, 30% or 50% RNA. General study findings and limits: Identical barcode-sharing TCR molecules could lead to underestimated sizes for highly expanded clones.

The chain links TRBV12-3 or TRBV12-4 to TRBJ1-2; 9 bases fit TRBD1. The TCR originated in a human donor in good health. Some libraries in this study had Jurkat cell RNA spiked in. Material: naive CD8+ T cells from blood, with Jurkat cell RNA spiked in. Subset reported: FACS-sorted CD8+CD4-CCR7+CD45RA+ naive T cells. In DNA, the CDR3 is TGTGCCAGCAGTTTGGGACAGGGCTTTGAGGGCTACACCTTC. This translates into CASSLGQGFEGYTF.